The 19 T cell receptor beta chains below come from one sample, sequenced in a study of beta chain features in type 1 diabetes. Since all of the isolated RNA was reverse transcribed, expressed TCRB transcripts were what got sequenced. Data came from immunoSEQ multiplex PCR; TCRdb stores just in-frame clones and leaves some out. Of about 200,000 clones in the sample, about a tenth were seen once. The sequenced sample consisted of central memory CD4+ T cells from blood. Every receptor here comes from a man younger than 30 in good health.

This clone occurred a few times. This chain uses TRBV7-2 with TRBJ2-7, with TRBD2 matching 8 bases. This CDR3 has 14 residues. Germline values: CDR1 SGHTA, CDR2 FQGNSA. Germline trimming cut 2 bases from V and 7 bases from J; bases unmatched to any gene: 7. The CDR3 region has the DNA TGTGCCAGCAGCTTAAACGGGAGGGCAGGGGAGCAGTACTTC. Its protein product is CASSLNGRAGEQYF.

The rearrangement uses TRBV25-1 and TRBJ1-3; no reliable D call. Between the trimmed V and J ends, which lost 2 bases and 2 bases, there was a span of 4 bases. In germline, CDR1 is MGHDK, CDR2 SYGVNS. The CDR3 length is 13 residues. Here the CDR3 DNA reads TGTGCCAGCAGTGAAGGCCCTGGAAACACCATATATTTT. This sequence encodes CASSEGPGNTIYF.

The chain links TRBV7-2 to TRBJ2-3, with 10 bases that match TRBD2. Trimming removed 1 base from V and 4 bases from J; junction bases left unmatched: 5. Germline CDR1 reads SGHTA; CDR2 reads FQGNSA. The CDR3 is 16 amino acids. DNA for the CDR3: TGTGCCAGCAGCTTAGGGAGCGGGAGGGCCGCAGATACGCAGTATTTT. Protein: CASSLGSGRAADTQYF.

V usage is TRBV9 and J usage is TRBJ1-1, with D possibly TRBD1 on 6 matching bases. The CDR3 loop spans 15 amino acids. V lost 3 bases and J lost 3, with 15 bases in between. Germline values: CDR1 SGDLS, CDR2 YYNGEE. The CDR3 coding sequence is TGTGCCAGCAGCGCCAGAGCCACAGGGCACACTGAAGCTTTCTTT. It is translated as CASSARATGHTEAFF.

The gene calls are TRBV30 and TRBJ2-3; D is ambiguous. The CDR3 length is 11 residues. Germline loops: CDR1 GTSNPN, CDR2 SVGIG (reference sequence). V was trimmed by 2 bases and J by 3 bases, leaving 3 bases between them. CDR3 sequence (DNA): TGTGCCTGGAGTATAACAGATACGCAGTATTTT. Its protein product is CAWSITDTQYF.

The chain recombines TRBV5-6 with TRBJ2-1; no clear D gene. Trimming left V 4 bases short and J 5 bases short, with 16 bases between. CDR1 SGHDT and CDR2 YYEEEE come from the germline V gene. This CDR3 spans 15 amino acids. CDR3 sequence (DNA): TGTGCCAGCAGCACAAAAAACGTGGGCCACAATGAGCAGTTCTTC. Its translation is CASSTKNVGHNEQFF.

In DNA, the CDR3 is TGTGCCAGCAGCTTAGTACCCGGCTCCAGCGTGGGCTCCTACAATGAGCAGTTCTTC. This translates into CASSLVPGSSVGSYNEQFF. V and J are TRBV7-6 and TRBJ2-1; D uncertain. Germline V gene lookup returns CDR1 SGHVS and CDR2 FNYEAQ. The ends were cut back, 1 base at V and 0 bases at J, with 19 bases in the middle. This CDR3 is 19 amino acids long.

A few counts support this clone. The genes are TRBV2 and TRBJ2-5, with TRBD1 matching over 9 bases. The CDR3 has 13 residues. Germline V lookup: CDR1 SNHLY, CDR2 FYNNEI. The trim removed 7 bases at V and 4 bases at J, leaving 4 bases unmatched. The CDR3 region has the DNA TGTGCCAGCACCTTGACAGGGGGAGAGACCCAGTACTTC. Its translation: CASTLTGGETQYF.

This clone was detected only a few times. This sequence joins TRBV6-6 and TRBJ2-7; TRBD1 matches at 9 bases. Germline V gene sequence: CDR1 MNHNY, CDR2 SVGAGI (reference sequence). With 2 bases clipped from V and 2 bases from J, the junction kept 4 bases outside the gene matches. This CDR3 comprises 15 residues. DNA of the CDR3: TGTGCCAGCAGTTACGCGGACAGGGGACCCTACGAGCAGTACTTC. This encodes CASSYADRGPYEQYF.

This clone was recorded a few times. V and J are TRBV30 and TRBJ2-1; weak D call: TRBD1 (5 bases). The V gene's germline CDR1 is GTSNPN and CDR2 SVGIG (reference sequence). The V and J ends lost 1 base and 6 bases respectively, with 16 bases between them. The CDR3 contains 15 residues. The CDR3 loop reads CAWSANPNGANEQFF. The CDR3, as DNA: TGTGCCTGGAGTGCAAACCCTAATGGGGCCAATGAGCAGTTCTTC.

The chain has TRBV7-9 and TRBJ2-1; 9 nucleotides align to TRBD1. V lost 0 bases to trimming and J lost 6 bases; unmatched junction nucleotides: 0. There are 14 residues in the CDR3. Germline V gives CDR1 SEHNR, CDR2 FQNEAQ (reference sequence). The CDR3 region has the DNA TGTGCCAGCAGCTTAGCGACAGGGGGCAATGAGCAGTTCTTC. Protein product: CASSLATGGNEQFF.

This rearrangement joins TRBV14 to TRBJ2-5, with D possibly TRBD1 on 5 matching bases. With the DNA end fitting TRBJ2-7 better, the J assignment may be wrong. The germline V gene encodes CDR1 SGHDN and CDR2 FVKESK. This CDR3 comprises 15 residues. The chain's CDR3 is CASSQDRGQLYEQYF. CDR3 DNA sequence: TGTGCCAGCAGCCAAGATCGAGGACAACTCTACGAGCAGTACTTC.

This clone has more than one count but fewer than ten. The rearrangement links TRBV19 to TRBJ1-1; weak D call: TRBD1 (6 bases). CDR1 is LNHDA, CDR2 SQIVND, per germline (reference sequence). The CDR3 consists of 14 residues. With 5 bases removed from V and 1 base from J, the gap between germline ends came to 11 bases. In DNA form, the CDR3 reads TGTGCCAGTAGTCTGGACAGTGAGAACACTGAAGCTTTCTTT. Its translation is CASSLDSENTEAFF.

This clone was counted only a few times. The CDR3 DNA sequence: TGTGCCACCAGCAGAGAGCGGGGAAACGCTGAAGCTTTCTTT. Protein: CATSRERGNAEAFF. V and J are TRBV15 and TRBJ1-1, with D uncertain. CDR1 is LNHNV, CDR2 YYDKDF, per germline (reference sequence). V gave up 0 bases and J gave up 6 bases, with 11 bases separating them. The CDR3 sequence is 14 residues long.

V gene TRBV5-1 combines with J gene TRBJ2-7, with 12 bases fitting TRBD2. J was trimmed by 4 bases and V by 3 bases; bases with no gene match: 5. This CDR3 is built from 15 residues. CDR1 and CDR2 from the germline V gene are SGHRS and YFSETQ. CDR3 DNA sequence: TGCGCCAGCAGCTCCCGGACTAGCGGGATATACGAGCAGTACTTC. Residues: CASSSRTSGIYEQYF. Supplemented by reference TRBV5-1 and TRBJ2-7, the full variable domain reads KAGVTQTPRYLIKTRGQQVTLSCSPISGHRSVSWYQQTPGQGLQFLFEYFSETQRNKGNFPGRFSGRQFSNSRSEMNVSTLELGDSALYLCASSSRTSGIYEQYFGPGTRLTVT.

This clone occurred a few times. The chain combines TRBV2 with TRBJ1-2; TRBD1 is a possible D gene (6 bases). Germline V gives CDR1 SNHLY, CDR2 FYNNEI. Trimming shortened V by 3 bases and J by 0 bases, and 8 bases separated the two germline ends. The CDR3 length is 14 residues. In nucleotides, the CDR3 is TGTGCCAGCAGTGACCAGGGGACTAACTATGGCTACACCTTC. It is translated as CASSDQGTNYGYTF. The complete variable domain, with remaining parts taken from reference TRBV2 and TRBJ1-2, reads EPEVTQTPSHQVTQMGQEVILRCVPISNHLYFYWYRQILGQKVEFLVSFYNNEISEKSEIFDDQFSVERPDGSNFTLKIRSTKLEDSAMYFCASSDQGTNYGYTFGSGTRLTVV.

V gene TRBV5-1 combines with J gene TRBJ2-1; 7 bases align to TRBD1. V lost 4 bases and J lost 2; bases outside the gene matches: 6. From germline, CDR1 is SGHRS and CDR2 YFSETQ. The CDR3 extends over 15 amino acids. The CDR3: CASSLGQDPYNEQFF. In DNA form, the CDR3 reads TGCGCCAGCAGCCTCGGACAGGACCCCTACAATGAGCAGTTCTTC.

The rearrangement joins TRBV29-1 to TRBJ1-2; no definite D call. V was clipped by 7 bases and J by 4 bases, with 13 bases between them. The CDR3 has 12 amino acids. CDR1 and CDR2 from the germline V gene are SQVTM and ANQGSEA. The CDR3 DNA sequence: TGCAGCGGAGGGATGGAGGGCTATGGCTACACCTTC. It encodes CSGGMEGYGYTF.

V and J are TRBV7-2 and TRBJ2-1; tentatively, D is TRBD2 (6 bases). Germline-derived CDR1 and CDR2 are SGHTA and FQGNSA. The CDR3 covers 13 residues. V was clipped by 7 bases and J by 6 bases, with 13 bases between them. The CDR3 protein is CASMVAAPNEQFF. CDR3 DNA sequence: TGTGCCAGCATGGTAGCGGCACCCAATGAGCAGTTCTTC. Drawing the rest from reference TRBV7-2 and TRBJ2-1, the complete variable domain is GAGVSQSPSNKVTEKGKDVELRCDPISGHTALYWYRQSLGQGLEFLIYFQGNSAPDKSGLPSDRFSAERTGGSVSTLTIQRTQQEDSAVYLCASMVAAPNEQFFGPGTRLTVL.